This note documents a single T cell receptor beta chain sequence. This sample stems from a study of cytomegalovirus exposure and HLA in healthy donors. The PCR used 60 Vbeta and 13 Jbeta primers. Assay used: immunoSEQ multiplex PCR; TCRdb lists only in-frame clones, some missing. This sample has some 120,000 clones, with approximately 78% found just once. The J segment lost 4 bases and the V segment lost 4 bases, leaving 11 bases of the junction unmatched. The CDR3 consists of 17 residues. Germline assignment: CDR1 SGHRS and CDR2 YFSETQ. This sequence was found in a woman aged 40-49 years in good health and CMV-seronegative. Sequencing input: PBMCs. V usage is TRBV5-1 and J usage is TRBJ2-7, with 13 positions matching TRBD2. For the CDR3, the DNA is TGCGCCAGCAGCCTCCAACTAGCGGGAGGGAAATTGTACGAGCAGTACTTC. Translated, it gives CASSLQLAGGKLYEQYF.